This T cell receptor beta chain was captured in a study of blood T cell repertoires in COVID-19. Across the whole study: Researchers got acute and convalescent COVID-19 samples from the United States, Italy and Spain. The analysed material was cDNA or gDNA that came from T cells, B-cell-depleted T cells, or PBMCs.

The CDR3 totals 14 residues. CDR1 is LGHDT and CDR2 is YNNKEL in the germline V gene (reference sequence). Losses at the gene ends were 5 bases for V and 2 bases for J; bases not matched to a gene: 4. Original handling: Amplification with reference gene primers provided the estimates of nucleated cell counts. Repertoires were generated with immunoSEQ multiplex PCR, while TCRdb's copy carries only in-frame clones and drops some. V, J and clone size were drawn from that table, and D and trimming were deduced from the DNA. The sample lists some 220,000 clones, approximately 86% seen once, with roughly 1.3% in the top ten. Seattle's cohort entered during active infection and was followed longitudinally.

This clonotype was sampled from a woman in her 30s with COVID-19, enrolled during active disease. This chain uses TRBV3-1 (or the pseudogene TRBV3-2) with TRBJ1-1; 8 bases are a match to TRBD1. Sequencing was done on a sample of peripheral blood. The CDR3 bases are TGTGCCAGCAGCGATCAGGGGGCCAACACTGAAGCTTTCTTT. Amino acids: CASSDQGANTEAFF.